The 25 T cell receptor beta chains below were found in one sample sequenced in a study of Ad26.COV2.S vaccination and SARS-CoV-2 variants. The treatment here: over 15 received Ad26.COV2.S at low or high dose, single or two shots; roughly 5 received placebo; per-sample allocation not given. The study sampled participants on day 63 after the first vaccine or placebo injection. Some clones are missing from TCRdb's copy, which holds only in-frame ones; the method was immunoSEQ multiplex PCR. The table shows 350,000 to 400,000 clones, with about 88% occurring only once. The input for sequencing was peripheral blood, taken in a trial of Ad26.COV2.S vaccine versus placebo. Receptors originate from a person between 18 and 65 years old who received the Ad26.COV2.S COVID-19 vaccine or a placebo.

The chain has TRBV9 and TRBJ1-2; D may be TRBD1 (6 bases). V lost 0 bases to trimming and J lost 0 bases, with 12 bases between them. The CDR3 sequence is 16 residues long. Germline loops: CDR1 SGDLS, CDR2 YYNGEE. This CDR3 reads CASSVGLDRSNYGYTF. CDR3 sequence (DNA): TGTGCCAGCAGCGTAGGCCTCGACAGGTCTAACTATGGCTACACCTTC.

The CDR3 is CASSFGGSAGELFF. The CDR3 nucleotides are TGTGCCAGCAGCTTTGGGGGCTCGGCCGGGGAGCTGTTTTTT. The chain employs TRBV5-6 and TRBJ2-2; a possible D gene is TRBD1 (6 bases). V was cut by 2 bases and J by 6 bases, with 11 bases left in between. This CDR3 spans 14 amino acids. From germline, CDR1 is SGHDT and CDR2 YYEEEE.

The gene calls are TRBV25-1 and TRBJ1-1; a possible D gene is TRBD1 (5 bases). The CDR3 loop spans 13 amino acids. Trimming pared 6 bases from V and 3 bases from J, leaving 11 bases between. CDR1 and CDR2 (germline): MGHDK, SYGVNS. The CDR3 protein is CASSGYRYTEAFF. The CDR3 bases are TGTGCCAGCAGCGGGTACAGGTACACTGAAGCTTTCTTT. The variable domain in full, completed from reference TRBV25-1 and TRBJ1-1, reads EADIYQTPRYLVIGTGKKITLECSQTMGHDKMYWYQQDPGMELHLIHYSYGVNSTEKGDLSSESTVSRIRTEHFPLTLESARPSHTSQYLCASSGYRYTEAFFGQGTRLTVV.

This rearrangement joins TRBV5-1 to TRBJ2-1; the D gene is possibly TRBD2 (5 bases). V was shortened by 0 bases and J by 0 bases, with 13 bases between the two germline ends. Germline CDR1 and CDR2: SGHRS and YFSETQ. The CDR3 extends over 17 amino acids. In DNA form, the CDR3 reads TGCGCCAGCAGCTTGGTTGCCCGACTAAGCTCCTACAATGAGCAGTTCTTC. Protein product: CASSLVARLSSYNEQFF.

Points on this clone: Other DNA sequences from this sample encode an identical CDR3 as well. This rearrangement joins TRBV5-1 to TRBJ2-5; TRBD1 matches 8 bases. Germline CDR1 reads SGHRS; CDR2 reads YFSETQ. The V and J ends lost 4 bases and 5 bases, in that order; junction bases with no gene match: 7. The length of the CDR3 is 14 residues. This CDR3 reads CASSIGTGGETQYF. CDR3 DNA: TGCGCCAGCAGCATCGGGACAGGAGGGGAGACCCAGTACTTC.

This clone was observed a single time. V is TRBV7-3 and J is TRBJ2-2, with 8 bases lining up with TRBD1. The CDR3 covers 15 residues. The germline gives CDR1 SGHTA, CDR2 FQGTGA. J lost 6 bases, V lost 6 bases, and 9 bases had no gene match. The CDR3 coding sequence is TGTGCCAGCAGTTCGCAGGGGGCATACGCCGGGGAGCTGTTTTTT. It is translated as CASSSQGAYAGELFF.

The J gene is TRBJ2-1, the V gene TRBV6-2 or TRBV6-3; the match to TRBD2 covers 8 bases. The CDR3 covers 11 residues. J gave up 13 bases and V 5 bases, and 4 bases lay outside the gene matches. CDR1 and CDR2 (germline): MNHEY, SVGEGT. The chain's CDR3 is CASSAGGKQFF. The CDR3 region has the DNA TGTGCCAGCAGTGCGGGAGGCAAACAGTTCTTC.

This clone was seen only a few times. V is TRBV6-1 and J is TRBJ2-7; 12 nucleotides line up with TRBD2. The CDR3 contains 15 residues. Germline assignment: CDR1 MNHNS and CDR2 SASEGT. V trimming: 2 bases; J trimming: 4 bases; junction bases outside the gene matches: 3. CDR3 loop: CASSEKTSGSYEQYF. CDR3 sequence (DNA): TGTGCCAGCAGTGAAAAGACTAGCGGGAGTTACGAGCAGTACTTC.

The chain recombines TRBV18 with TRBJ2-1; 12 nucleotides match TRBD2. This CDR3 is 16 amino acids long. Germline V gene sequence: CDR1 KGHSH, CDR2 LQKENI. With 3 bases clipped from V and 4 bases from J, the junction kept 4 bases outside the gene matches. The CDR3 nucleotides read TGTGCCAGCTCACCTCCACTAGCGGGAGGATACAATGAGCAGTTCTTC. The encoded protein is CASSPPLAGGYNEQFF.

This sequence joins TRBV2 and TRBJ1-2, with 10 bases matching TRBD1. Germline-derived CDR1 and CDR2 are SNHLY and FYNNEI. The V segment lost 6 bases and the J segment 3 bases; nucleotides outside the gene matches: 10. The length of the CDR3 is 16 residues. CDR3 sequence reads: CASRGDRGSKYYGYTF. DNA for the CDR3: TGTGCCAGCAGAGGGGACAGGGGTTCTAAATACTATGGCTACACCTTC.

The chain is built from TRBV30 and TRBJ1-1; D gene uncertain. Germline V gives CDR1 GTSNPN, CDR2 SVGIG (reference sequence). This CDR3 is built from 15 residues. The V and J ends lost 1 base and 0 bases respectively, with 12 bases between them. Written as DNA, the CDR3 is TGTGCCTGGAGTGCCCTCAGAACCATGAACACTGAAGCTTTCTTT. This translates into CAWSALRTMNTEAFF. Full variable domain (remainder filled in from reference TRBV30 and TRBJ1-1): SQTIHQWPATLVQPVGSPLSLECTVEGTSNPNLYWYRQAAGRGLQLLFYSVGIGQISSEVPQNLSASRPQDRQFILSSKKLLLSDSGFYLCAWSALRTMNTEAFFGQGTRLTVV.

The chain is built from TRBV12-3 or TRBV12-4 and TRBJ2-2; no clear D gene. The CDR3 extends over 12 amino acids. V lost 6 bases and J 1 base, leaving 3 bases between the germline ends. CDR3 sequence: CASRMNTGELFF. CDR3 in DNA: TGTGCCAGCAGGATGAACACCGGGGAGCTGTTTTTT.

The CDR3 reads CASTLRKTGEKLFF. The CDR3 nucleotides are TGTGCCAGTACCCTCCGGAAGACAGGAGAAAAACTGTTTTTT. This chain links TRBV19 with TRBJ1-4; D possibly corresponds to TRBD1 (6 bases). The CDR3 is 14 amino acids. The germline V and J ends were trimmed by 7 bases and 8 bases, with 17 bases remaining between them. Germline CDR1 and CDR2: LNHDA and SQIVND (reference sequence).

The chain carries TRBV30 and TRBJ2-7, with D possibly TRBD1 on 6 matching bases. Germline V gene lookup returns CDR1 GTSNPN and CDR2 SVGIG (reference sequence). The CDR3 sequence is 13 residues long. Trimming left V 4 bases short and J 4 bases short, with 14 bases between. CDR3 bases: TGTGCCTGGAACCGGCAGGGGTTGTACGAGCAGTACTTC. Its translation: CAWNRQGLYEQYF.

This clone was found once. The chain joins TRBV29-1 to TRBJ1-3; possibly TRBD1 for D (5 bases). The CDR3 is 11 amino acids. Germline V gene sequence: CDR1 SQVTM, CDR2 ANQGSEA. V lost 5 bases to trimming and J lost 8 bases, with 10 bases between them. CDR3: CSVSLGDTIYF. The CDR3 DNA is TGCAGCGTTTCCCTGGGGGACACCATATATTTT.

The V gene is TRBV7-2, the J gene TRBJ1-2, with D possibly matching TRBD1 (5 bases). Germline CDR1 is SGHTA and CDR2 is FQGNSA. CDR3 size: 15 residues. Trimming removed 4 bases from V and 4 bases from J, with 16 bases in between. CDR3 amino acids: CASSSGVAGFYGYTF. In nucleotides, the CDR3 is TGTGCCAGCAGCTCCGGTGTGGCAGGGTTCTATGGCTACACCTTC.

The chain carries TRBV10-3 and TRBJ1-2; a weak D match, TRBD1 (6 bases). In germline, CDR1 is ENHRY, CDR2 SYGVKD. The V and J ends lost 0 bases and 4 bases respectively, with 12 bases between them. CDR3 length: 15 amino acids. CDR3 residues: CAISESGAARYGYTF. Written as DNA, the CDR3 is TGTGCCATCAGTGAGTCGGGGGCCGCCCGCTATGGCTACACCTTC.

This clone was recorded once. A much bigger clone sits one base away, suggesting this may be a read error. The chain recombines TRBV27 with TRBJ2-7; no clear D gene. CDR1 is MNHEY and CDR2 is SMNVEV in the germline V gene (reference sequence). The V and J ends lost 5 bases and 0 bases respectively, with 2 bases between them. This CDR3 has 11 amino acids. The chain's CDR3 is CASSTSYEQYF. CDR3 DNA sequence: TGTGCCAGCAGTACCTCCTACGAGCAGTACTTC.

The chain links TRBV28 to TRBJ2-3; D is unclear. Trimming took off 7 bases at V and 10 bases at J, with 12 bases between the two ends. Germline V CDR1 and CDR2: MDHEN, SYDVKM. The length of the CDR3 is 11 residues. The CDR3 DNA follows: TGTGCCAGCATTTCCAGTGGATCGCAGTATTTT. This encodes CASISSGSQYF.

The V and J genes are TRBV5-6 and TRBJ2-1; tentative D call: TRBD2 (5 bases). This CDR3 has 13 residues. V lost 4 bases to trimming and J lost 4 bases, with 9 bases between them. The germline V gene has CDR1 SGHDT and CDR2 YYEEEE. In DNA form, the CDR3 reads TGTGCCAGCAGCCTGTCGGGGTACAATGAGCAGTTCTTC. Its protein product is CASSLSGYNEQFF.

The rearrangement joins TRBV24-1 to TRBJ2-1; 9 bases are a match to TRBD2. This CDR3 has 15 amino acids. Looked up from germline, CDR1 is KGHDR and CDR2 is SFDVKD. Unmatched junction bases numbered 3, after V lost 3 bases and J lost 4 bases. DNA for the CDR3: TGTGCCACCAGTGATCCGACTAGCGGATACAATGAGCAGTTCTTC. This encodes CATSDPTSGYNEQFF.

For this clone: This specimen includes other DNA sequences encoding the same CDR3. The chain links TRBV28 to TRBJ1-3, with a weak D call TRBD1 (5 bases). The CDR3 has 14 amino acids. The V and J ends lost 3 bases and 4 bases respectively, with 10 bases between them. Germline CDR1 is MDHEN and CDR2 is SYDVKM. In nucleotides, the CDR3 is TGTGCCAGCAGTTTCGGGGGATCCGGAAACACCATATATTTT. Protein: CASSFGGSGNTIYF.

CDR3 loop: CASSYSTVDTIYF. The CDR3 DNA sequence: TGTGCCAGCAGTTACTCGACCGTCGACACCATATATTTT. The chain is built from TRBV6-5 and TRBJ1-3, with D unclear. V was cut by 0 bases and J by 8 bases, with 8 bases left in between. The germline CDR1 and CDR2 sequences are MNHEY and SVGAGI. This CDR3 has 13 amino acids.

The V gene is TRBV21-1, the J gene TRBJ2-1; TRBD1 is the table's D call and was not checked against the DNA. TRBV21-1 is a listed pseudogene. The CDR3 is made up of 15 amino acids. The CDR3 here is CASSEVTGNYNEQFF. The DNA for the CDR3 is TGTGCCAGCAGCGAAGTGACAGGGAACTACAATGAGCAGTTCTTC.

The rearrangement uses TRBV18 and TRBJ2-1; 11 nucleotides align to TRBD2. Germline V gene data show CDR1 as KGHSH and CDR2 as LQKENI. Trimming removed 3 bases from V and 6 bases from J; junction bases left unmatched: 4. CDR3 length equals 15 residues. The DNA for the CDR3 is TGTGCCAGCTCACCCGCTCTAGCGGGAGGCAATGAGCAGTTCTTC. As protein: CASSPALAGGNEQFF.